This T cell receptor (beta chain) was retrieved from a study of blood T cell repertoires in COVID-19. Overall study: Acute-phase and convalescent COVID-19 samples originated in the United States, Italy and Spain.

Participants were aged about 18 to 89 years from around 26 US areas. Categorization into cohorts depended on clinical history that participants reported. The repertoire was sequenced with immunoSEQ multiplex PCR; TCRdb's copy has only in-frame clones and lacks some. The table includes over 200,000 clones, roughly 91% detected once. Germline values: CDR1 ENHRY, CDR2 SYGVKD. The CDR3 has 13 amino acids. V dropped 11 bases and J dropped 2 bases, with 15 bases sitting between them. This sequence was found in a woman in her twenties or thirties with acute COVID-19. Sequencing was carried out using PBMCs or T cells enriched from blood (not recorded which). The V and J genes are TRBV10-3 and TRBJ1-1; D not resolved. The CDR3 reads CAAARSPNTEAFF. CDR3 DNA: TGTGCCGCGGCGAGAAGCCCAAACACTGAAGCTTTCTTT.